The 16 T cell receptor beta chains given below trace back to one sample, sequenced in a study of blood T cells in healthy people across ages. A second roughly 7 to 12 cycle PCR used barcoded and J-beta primers. TCRdb called the 5' RACE reads again in MiXCR, with one record for every CDR3 protein. The table has hundreds of thousands of distinct CDR3 sequences, roughly 43% seen once; the top ten hold roughly an eighth. The specimen sequenced was blood. The receptors derive from a young man in good health.

The V call is TRBV11-1, the J call TRBJ1-1; maybe TRBD1 (6 bases). Germline V gene lookup returns CDR1 SGHAT and CDR2 FQDESV (reference sequence). The V end was cut by 5 bases, the J end by 4 bases, with 14 bases between. The CDR3 consists of 14 residues. CDR3 loop: CASSRGQGSTEAFF. The CDR3 coding sequence is TGTGCCAGCAGCAGAGGGCAGGGGAGCACTGAAGCTTTCTTT.

This clonotype was detected ten times or more. The CDR3 DNA follows: TGTGCCAGCAGTTCCCGGGAGGCTCAGCCCCAGCATTTT. It codes for CASSSREAQPQHF. V and J are TRBV6-6 and TRBJ1-5; D is unresolved. Germline CDR1 is MNHNY and CDR2 is SVGAGI (reference sequence). The CDR3 length is 13 residues. Trimming pared 4 bases from V and 6 bases from J, leaving 10 bases between.

There are a few counts of this clonotype. The chain joins TRBV6-6 to TRBJ1-4; 8 bases align to TRBD1. Germline CDR1 is MNHNY and CDR2 is SVGAGI (reference sequence). The V segment lost 2 bases and the J segment 4 bases; nucleotides outside the gene matches: 6. This CDR3 spans 16 amino acids. CDR3 amino acids: CASSYLRQGNNEKLFF. CDR3 in DNA: TGTGCCAGCAGTTACCTACGACAGGGGAATAATGAAAAACTGTTTTTT.

This rearrangement joins TRBV12-3 or TRBV12-4 to TRBJ2-1; no clear D gene. This CDR3 contains 12 residues. Trimming cost V 3 bases and J 9 bases, with 9 bases left between them. CDR3 sequence: CASSFRVGEQFF. CDR3 bases: TGTGCCAGCAGTTTTCGGGTAGGTGAGCAGTTCTTC.

This clonotype has a single count. This sequence joins TRBV20-1 and TRBJ2-3; D is tentatively TRBD1 or TRBD2 (5 bases each). This CDR3 spans 15 amino acids. With 5 bases removed from V and 2 bases from J, the gap between germline ends came to 17 bases. The V gene's germline CDR1 is DFQATT and CDR2 SNEGSKA (reference sequence). This CDR3 is CSAGVLGPLTDTQYF. The CDR3 DNA sequence: TGCAGTGCTGGTGTACTGGGACCACTCACAGATACGCAGTATTTT.

V and J are TRBV28 and TRBJ2-7; TRBD1 matches at 10 bases. The J call may not be correct, given that the DNA end is closer to TRBJ2-5. Germline loops: CDR1 MDHEN, CDR2 SYDVKM. The CDR3 is 16 residues long. The CDR3 DNA reads TGTGCCAGCAGCGGAAACCGGGACAGGGGAAGAGAGACCCAGTACTTC. It is translated as CASSGNRDRGRETQYF.

The chain is built from TRBV5-1 and TRBJ1-4, with D unresolved. CDR1 and CDR2 from the germline V gene are SGHRS and YFSETQ. The CDR3 consists of 14 residues. Between the trimmed V and J ends, which lost 0 bases and 4 bases, there was a span of 7 bases. The CDR3 region is CASSLAGINEKLFF. For the CDR3, the DNA is TGCGCCAGCAGCTTGGCGGGAATTAATGAAAAACTGTTTTTT.

About this clonotype: The junction departs from germline at one end; a sequencing error may be responsible. The V gene is TRBV4-3, the J gene TRBJ2-7; D is ambiguous. This CDR3 has 16 amino acids. Per the germline V gene, CDR1 is LGHNA and CDR2 is YSLEER. CDR3 coding DNA: TGCACCAGCAGCCAAGATAGGGCAATGAGCTCCTACGAGCAGTACTTC. Protein: CTSSQDRAMSSYEQYF.

This chain links TRBV9 with TRBJ2-7, with 7 bases identical to TRBD2. The V gene end was trimmed by 0 bases and the J gene end by 2 bases; junction bases not matched to a gene: 5. Germline CDR1 reads SGDLS; CDR2 reads YYNGEE. The CDR3 length is 15 residues. The CDR3: CASSVEASGTYEQYF. CDR3 coding DNA: TGTGCCAGCAGCGTAGAAGCTAGCGGAACCTACGAGCAGTACTTC.

The V and J genes are TRBV2 and TRBJ1-3; a weak D match, TRBD1 (5 bases). CDR3 length equals 14 residues. The germline gives CDR1 SNHLY, CDR2 FYNNEI. The V end was cut by 8 bases, the J end by 4 bases, with 15 bases between. CDR3: CASDARGPGNTIYF. CDR3 in DNA: TGTGCCAGCGACGCTAGGGGACCCGGAAACACCATATATTTT.

The rearrangement links TRBV5-6 to TRBJ2-1, with 9 bases matching TRBD2. Germline lookup yields CDR1 SGHDT and CDR2 YYEEEE. CDR3 length equals 16 residues. With 1 base clipped from V and 6 bases from J, the junction kept 8 bases outside the gene matches. The CDR3 spells CASSLTRLAEINEQFF. DNA for the CDR3: TGTGCCAGCAGCTTGACGAGACTAGCGGAGATCAATGAGCAGTTCTTC.

The CDR3 loop is CASSLPGLGPTGELFF. The CDR3 DNA follows: TGTGCCAGCAGCTTACCGGGACTAGGGCCCACCGGGGAGCTGTTTTTT. This rearrangement joins TRBV12-3 or TRBV12-4 to TRBJ2-2, with TRBD2 identical over 8 bases. The CDR3 covers 16 residues. Germline trimming cut 6 bases from V and 4 bases from J; bases unmatched to any gene: 10.

This clonotype was seen just once. Germline is not matched at one junction end, which may reflect a read error. The V gene is TRBV18, the J gene TRBJ2-1, with D maybe TRBD2 (5 bases). This CDR3 comprises 13 residues. From germline, CDR1 is KGHSH and CDR2 LQKENI. CDR3 loop: CASSPWTENGQFF. The CDR3 coding sequence is TGTGCCAGCTCACCCTGGACTGAGAATGGGCAGTTCTTC.

The genes are TRBV9 and TRBJ2-1, with D maybe TRBD1 (5 bases). There are 18 residues in the CDR3. V lost 5 bases to trimming and J lost 0 bases, with 21 bases between them. In germline, CDR1 is SGDLS, CDR2 YYNGEE. CDR3 nucleotides: TGTGCCAGCAGTGCGTCCGACAGCCTTACGAGCTCCTACAATGAGCAGTTCTTC. This sequence encodes CASSASDSLTSSYNEQFF. The whole variable domain, remainder taken from reference TRBV9 and TRBJ2-1, is DSGVTQTPKHLITATGQRVTLRCSPRSGDLSVYWYQQSLDQGLQFLIQYYNGEERAKGNILERFSAQQFPDLHSELNLSSLELGDSALYFCASSASDSLTSSYNEQFFGPGTRLTVL.

This clonotype was seen a few times. The genes are TRBV4-1 and TRBJ1-5; the D gene is possibly TRBD1 (5 bases). The ends were cut back, 4 bases at V and 0 bases at J, with 10 bases in the middle. Per germline, CDR1 MGHRA and CDR2 YSYEKL. The CDR3 contains 15 residues. The CDR3 coding sequence is TGCGCCAGCAGCCTGGGGGTGAATAGCAATCAGCCCCAGCATTTT. Translating it yields CASSLGVNSNQPQHF.

This clonotype turned up a few times. The CDR3 DNA sequence: TGCAGCGTTGAGGCAGGGGCTAATGAAAAACTGTTTTTT. It yields the protein CSVEAGANEKLFF. The chain has TRBV29-1 and TRBJ1-4; a weak D match, TRBD1 (6 bases). CDR1 is SQVTM and CDR2 is ANQGSEA in the germline V gene. Trimming stripped 3 bases from V and 3 bases from J, with 8 bases between. The CDR3 covers 13 residues. Full variable domain (outside the CDR3, taken from reference TRBV29-1 and TRBJ1-4): SAVISQKPSRDICQRGTSLTIQCQVDSQVTMMFWYRQQPGQSLTLIATANQGSEATYESGFVIDKFPISRPNLTFSTLTVSNMSPEDSSIYLCSVEAGANEKLFFGSGTQLSVL.